A selection of T cell receptor beta chains follows, all from one sample in a study of cytomegalovirus exposure and HLA in healthy donors. Clones were read by immunoSEQ multiplex PCR, and TCRdb kept only the in-frame ones, dropping some. Found here are more than 90,000 clones, roughly 80% of them singletons; the top ten hold roughly 20%. Sequencing used PBMCs. All receptors come from a man aged 30-40 years in good health and CMV-seropositive. CDR3s include the opening cysteine and the closing phenylalanine or tryptophan. Rows give clone size only sometimes, using once, few, many, or a class for an expanded clone.

V gene	J gene	clone size	CDR3 protein
TRBV7-2	TRBJ2-2	.	CASSSGTGESTGELFF
TRBV20-1	TRBJ2-1	.	CSARDGGEQFF
TRBV5-1	TRBJ1-3	.	CASSLRTGGGNTIYF
TRBV7-9	TRBJ2-1	.	CASSLVDWYNEQFF
TRBV10-3	TRBJ1-3	.	CAIRRTGGTIYF
TRBV7-9	TRBJ2-1	.	CASSSGTGGWNEQFF
TRBV5-6	TRBJ1-1	.	CASSLSLGAHRTEAFF
TRBV6-6	TRBJ1-1	.	CASSNPGTEAFF
TRBV5-4	TRBJ1-2	.	CASSLNSRGYTF
TRBV6-5	TRBJ1-1	.	CASNTGTNPRGAFF
TRBV7-8	TRBJ2-1	few	CASSLVGGRAYYNEQFF
TRBV2	TRBJ1-3	.	CASSDSGGGNTIYF
TRBV7-8	TRBJ2-1	few	CASSLVSSSTGAGEQFF
TRBV11-3	TRBJ2-5	.	CASSLELTSGSGRYF
TRBV5-1	TRBJ2-1	.	CASSLVGGRAIEQFF
TRBV29-1	TRBJ1-1	.	CSVPTGDTEAFF
TRBV7-6	TRBJ2-3	once	CASSLAGGPTDTQYF
TRBV5-4	TRBJ1-6	.	CASSLSGGIKRNSPLHF
TRBV5-4	TRBJ2-3	.	CASSPKLAGGTDTQYF
TRBV6-1	TRBJ1-2	.	CASSLGQGARGYTF
TRBV30	TRBJ2-1	.	CAWTASGSNNEQFF
TRBV5-4	TRBJ1-4	few	CASSLAGRGNEKLFF
TRBV29-1	TRBJ1-2	.	CSVEVVQLYGYTF
TRBV30	TRBJ1-3	.	CAWSYGRKTGNTIYF
TRBV5-1	TRBJ1-2	.	CASSSGKSSLVAYGYTF
TRBV19	TRBJ1-5	.	CASSIFGKGNQPQHF
TRBV5-6	TRBJ2-7	.	CASSSLQGNYEQYF
TRBV5-4	TRBJ1-1	.	CASSLRTFNTEAFF
TRBV7-9	TRBJ2-3	.	CASSASDTQYF
TRBV11-2	TRBJ1-5	few	CASSLVQDQPQHF
TRBV19	TRBJ1-4	.	CASSFFLEKLFF
TRBV2	TRBJ1-2	once	CASNPSTGGFRYGYTF
TRBV6-5	TRBJ2-7	.	CASRFSRDSSYEQYF
TRBV18	TRBJ1-4	.	CASSLAPGEKLFF
TRBV7-3	TRBJ1-2	.	CASSLNREVGGYTF
TRBV25-1	TRBJ1-1	.	CAAGNTEAFF
TRBV6-1	TRBJ2-1	.	CASSEANWWEQFF
TRBV11-1	TRBJ2-5	.	CASSLVGGGPQEAQYF
TRBV11-2	TRBJ2-2	.	CASSRGLATNTGELFF
TRBV9	TRBJ2-5	.	CASSVDSLLAGQETQYF
TRBV6-1	TRBJ1-2	.	CASSEGGGLSYGYTF
TRBV27	TRBJ1-2	.	CASSLGQGIYGYTF
TRBV6-5	TRBJ1-2	once	CASSETWVDYGYTF
TRBV2	TRBJ1-1	.	CASRQRGNTEAFF
TRBV19	TRBJ1-2	once	CASSPTGTGNYGYTF
TRBV2	TRBJ2-7	medium-sized	CASSAEKSEQYF
TRBV5-4	TRBJ2-3	.	CASSAVPLAGEGYF
TRBV10-1	TRBJ2-1	.	CASSDTSRTYNEQFF
TRBV15	TRBJ2-3	.	CATSRDWADTQYF
TRBV18	TRBJ1-1	.	CASSPRTGDTEAFF
TRBV18	TRBJ1-3	.	CASSPIQAPPGNTIYF
TRBV10-3	TRBJ2-1	.	CAISEKGQVLGEQFF
TRBV5-1	TRBJ2-2	.	CASRRMRTGSPGELFF
TRBV9	TRBJ2-5	.	CASSPGSVQETQYF
TRBV15	TRBJ2-3	.	CATSRDQAGASDTQYF
TRBV2	TRBJ2-5	.	CASSFQGARETQYF
TRBV4-2	TRBJ2-3	.	CASSQDGGGFYF
TRBV5-1	TRBJ1-1	once	CASSLGSISFEAFF